This T cell receptor (beta chain) comes out of a study of blood T cell repertoires in COVID-19. Method: immunoSEQ multiplex PCR; TCRdb's copy keeps in-frame clones and lacks some. The sample shows about 180,000 clones, 86% of them seen only once. Germline CDR1 SGHTA, CDR2 FQGTGA. This CDR3 spans 16 amino acids. Unmatched junction bases numbered 8, after V lost 0 bases and J lost 6 bases. What was sequenced was peripheral blood. This chain joins TRBV7-3 and TRBJ2-1; 7 bases agree with TRBD2. This TCR came from a man aged 50-59 years with active or convalescent COVID-19. The CDR3 bases are TGTGCCAGCAGCTTAACTAGCGGGTGGGGATCCAATGAGCAGTTCTTC. It specifies CASSLTSGWGSNEQFF.